This entry describes one TCR beta chain. These data are taken from a study of early T cells in non-severe SARS-CoV-2 infection. The germline V gene has CDR1 SGHVS and CDR2 FNYEAQ. V lost 4 bases to trimming and J lost 0 bases, with 16 bases between them. This CDR3 is 18 amino acids long. Unique molecular identifiers tagged individual cDNA molecules. TCRdb recomputed calls from the 5' RACE reads with MiXCR, one row per CDR3 protein. The sample has approximately 71,000 distinct CDR3 sequences; 9% to 15% are singletons. The sequenced sample consisted of whole blood. The J gene is TRBJ2-6, the V gene TRBV7-6, with a tentative D call TRBD2 (5 bases). The receptor's source is an adult who was a healthcare worker with PCR-confirmed SARS-CoV-2 infection or an uninfected control (not recorded which). The CDR3 region has the DNA TGTGCCAGCAGCTGGAGGCCTGAGCCCCCCTCTGGGGCCAACGTCCTGACTTTC. Protein sequence: CASSWRPEPPSGANVLTF. Supplemented by reference TRBV7-6 and TRBJ2-6, the full variable domain reads GAGVSQSPRYKVTKRGQDVALRCDPISGHVSLYWYRQALGQGPEFLTYFNYEAQQDKSGLPNDRFSAERPEGSISTLTIQRTEQRDSAMYRCASSWRPEPPSGANVLTFGAGSRLTVL.